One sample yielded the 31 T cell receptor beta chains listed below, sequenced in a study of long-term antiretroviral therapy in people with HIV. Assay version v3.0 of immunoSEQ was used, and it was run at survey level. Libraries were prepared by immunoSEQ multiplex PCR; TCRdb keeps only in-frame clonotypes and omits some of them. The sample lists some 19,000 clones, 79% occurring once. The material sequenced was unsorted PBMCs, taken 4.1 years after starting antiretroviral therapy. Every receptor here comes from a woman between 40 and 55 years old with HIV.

The DNA for the CDR3 is TGTGCCAGCAGCTTGGTTCGGAAGGGTGAAAAACTGTTTTTT. Translated, it gives CASSLVRKGEKLFF. This chain connects TRBV5-8 to TRBJ1-4; D ambiguous. Looked up from germline, CDR1 is SGHTS and CDR2 is YDEGEE. The V end was cut by 0 bases, the J end by 7 bases, with 10 bases between. The CDR3 length is 14 residues.

CDR3 sequence (DNA): TGTGCCAGCAGTTTTGCCGGGGGGGCCTACGAGCAGTACTTC. This translates into CASSFAGGAYEQYF. The genes are TRBV28 and TRBJ2-7, with 8 bases that match TRBD2. The CDR3 totals 14 residues. Germline CDR1 and CDR2: MDHEN and SYDVKM. V gave up 3 bases and J gave up 2 bases; unmatched junction bases: 3. Together with reference TRBV28 and TRBJ2-7, the CDR3 gives the full variable domain: DVKVTQSSRYLVKRTGEKVFLECVQDMDHENMFWYRQDPGLGLRLIYFSYDVKMKEKGDIPEGYSVSREKKERFSLILESASTNQTSMYLCASSFAGGAYEQYFGPGTRLTVT.

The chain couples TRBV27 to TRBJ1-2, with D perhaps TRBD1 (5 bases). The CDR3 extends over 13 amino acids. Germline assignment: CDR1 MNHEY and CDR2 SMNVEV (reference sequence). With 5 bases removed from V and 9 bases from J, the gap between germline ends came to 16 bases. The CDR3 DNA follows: TGTGCCAGCAGTCCGGCGGGGGGAGGGCGCTACACCTTC. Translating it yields CASSPAGGGRYTF.

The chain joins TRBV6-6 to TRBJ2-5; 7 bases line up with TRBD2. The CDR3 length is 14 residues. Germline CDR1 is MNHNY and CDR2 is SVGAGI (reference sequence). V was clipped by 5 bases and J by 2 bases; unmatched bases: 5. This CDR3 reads CASSTWTSQETQYF. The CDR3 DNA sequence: TGTGCCAGCAGTACGTGGACTAGTCAAGAGACCCAGTACTTC.

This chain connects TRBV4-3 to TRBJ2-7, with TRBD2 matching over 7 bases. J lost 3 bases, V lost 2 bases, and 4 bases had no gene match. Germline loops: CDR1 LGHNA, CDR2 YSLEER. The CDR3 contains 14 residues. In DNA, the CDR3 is TGCGCCAGCAGCCAAAGTGGGAGGGGCTACGAGCAGTACTTC. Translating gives CASSQSGRGYEQYF.

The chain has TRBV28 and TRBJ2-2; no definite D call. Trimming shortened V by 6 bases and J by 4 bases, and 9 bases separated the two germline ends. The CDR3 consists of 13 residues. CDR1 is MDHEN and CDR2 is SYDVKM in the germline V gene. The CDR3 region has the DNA TGTGCCAGCAGGATTGCCAGCACCGGGGAGCTGTTTTTT. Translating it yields CASRIASTGELFF.

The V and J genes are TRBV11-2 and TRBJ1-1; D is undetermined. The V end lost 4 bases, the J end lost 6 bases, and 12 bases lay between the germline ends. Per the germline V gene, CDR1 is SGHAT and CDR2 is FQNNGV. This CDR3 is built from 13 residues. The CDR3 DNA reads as TGTGCCAGCAGCTCGGGTATCGCTGCTGAAGCTTTCTTT. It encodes CASSSGIAAEAFF. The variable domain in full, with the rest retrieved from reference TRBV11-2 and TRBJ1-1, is EAGVAQSPRYKIIEKRQSVAFWCNPISGHATLYWYQQILGQGPKLLIQFQNNGVVDDSQLPKDRFSAERLKGVDSTLKIQPAKLEDSAVYLCASSSGIAAEAFFGQGTRLTVV.

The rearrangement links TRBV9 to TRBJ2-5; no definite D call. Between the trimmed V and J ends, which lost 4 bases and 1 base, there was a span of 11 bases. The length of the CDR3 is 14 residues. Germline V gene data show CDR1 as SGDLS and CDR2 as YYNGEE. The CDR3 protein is CASSPVAAQETQYF. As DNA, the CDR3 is TGTGCCAGCAGCCCCGTGGCAGCCCAAGAGACCCAGTACTTC. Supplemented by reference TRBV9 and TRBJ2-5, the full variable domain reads DSGVTQTPKHLITATGQRVTLRCSPRSGDLSVYWYQQSLDQGLQFLIQYYNGEERAKGNILERFSAQQFPDLHSELNLSSLELGDSALYFCASSPVAAQETQYFGPGTRLLVL.

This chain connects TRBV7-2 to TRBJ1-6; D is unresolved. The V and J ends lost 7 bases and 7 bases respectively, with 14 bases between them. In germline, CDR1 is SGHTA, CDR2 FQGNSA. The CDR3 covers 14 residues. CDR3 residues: CASTLARRNSPLHF. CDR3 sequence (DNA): TGTGCCAGCACCTTGGCACGGAGAAATTCACCCCTCCACTTT.

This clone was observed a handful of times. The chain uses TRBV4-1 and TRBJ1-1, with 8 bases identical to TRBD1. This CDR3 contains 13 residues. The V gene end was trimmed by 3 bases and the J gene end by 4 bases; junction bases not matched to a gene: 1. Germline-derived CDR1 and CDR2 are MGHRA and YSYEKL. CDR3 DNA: TGCGCCAGCAGCCACAGGGGGCCCACTGAAGCTTTCTTT. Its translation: CASSHRGPTEAFF.

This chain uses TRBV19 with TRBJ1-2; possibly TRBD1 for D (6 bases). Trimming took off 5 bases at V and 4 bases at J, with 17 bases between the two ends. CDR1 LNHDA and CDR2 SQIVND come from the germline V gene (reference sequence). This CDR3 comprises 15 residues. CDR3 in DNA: TGTGCCAGTAGTGACGACCAGGGGAAGGTCTATGGCTACACCTTC. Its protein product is CASSDDQGKVYGYTF.

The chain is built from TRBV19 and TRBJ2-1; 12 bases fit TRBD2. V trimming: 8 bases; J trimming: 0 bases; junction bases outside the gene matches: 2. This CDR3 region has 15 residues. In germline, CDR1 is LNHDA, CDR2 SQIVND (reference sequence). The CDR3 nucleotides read TGTGCCAGTGGACTAGCGGGGTCCTCCTACAATGAGCAGTTCTTC. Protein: CASGLAGSSYNEQFF.

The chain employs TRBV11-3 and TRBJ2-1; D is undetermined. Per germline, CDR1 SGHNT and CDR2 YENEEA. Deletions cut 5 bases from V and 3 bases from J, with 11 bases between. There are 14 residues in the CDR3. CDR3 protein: CASSRTLLYNEQFF. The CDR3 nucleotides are TGTGCCAGCAGCCGGACCCTACTCTACAATGAGCAGTTCTTC. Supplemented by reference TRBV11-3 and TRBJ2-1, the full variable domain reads EAGVVQSPRYKIIEKKQPVAFWCNPISGHNTLYWYLQNLGQGPELLIRYENEEAVDDSQLPKDRFSAERLKGVDSTLKIQPAELGDSAVYLCASSRTLLYNEQFFGPGTRLTVL.

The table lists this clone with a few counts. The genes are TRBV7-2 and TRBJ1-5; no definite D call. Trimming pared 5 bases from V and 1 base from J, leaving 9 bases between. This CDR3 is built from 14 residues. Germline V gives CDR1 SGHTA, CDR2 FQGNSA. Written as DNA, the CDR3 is TGTGCCAGCAGCCTGGATCGGAGCAATCAGCCCCAGCATTTT. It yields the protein CASSLDRSNQPQHF.

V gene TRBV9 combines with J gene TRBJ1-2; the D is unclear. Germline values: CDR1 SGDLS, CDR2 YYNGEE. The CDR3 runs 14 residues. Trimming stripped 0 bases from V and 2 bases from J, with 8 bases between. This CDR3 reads CASSVDSWNYGYTF. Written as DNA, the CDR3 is TGTGCCAGCAGCGTAGACAGTTGGAACTATGGCTACACCTTC.

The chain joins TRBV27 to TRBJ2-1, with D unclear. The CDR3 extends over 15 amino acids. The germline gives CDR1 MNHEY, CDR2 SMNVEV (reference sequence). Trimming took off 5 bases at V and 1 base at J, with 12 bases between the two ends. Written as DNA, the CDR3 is TGTGCCAGCAGTCTGCTGACGCCATCCTACAATGAGCAGTTCTTC. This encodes CASSLLTPSYNEQFF.

The CDR3 DNA sequence: TGCGCCAGCAGCCAAGATGGAACAGGACCCTACGAGCAGTACTTC. Translated, it gives CASSQDGTGPYEQYF. The chain recombines TRBV4-1 with TRBJ2-7; a weak D match, TRBD1 (5 bases). Germline CDR1 reads MGHRA; CDR2 reads YSYEKL. The CDR3 is 15 residues long. V lost 0 bases to trimming and J lost 2 bases, with 11 bases between them.

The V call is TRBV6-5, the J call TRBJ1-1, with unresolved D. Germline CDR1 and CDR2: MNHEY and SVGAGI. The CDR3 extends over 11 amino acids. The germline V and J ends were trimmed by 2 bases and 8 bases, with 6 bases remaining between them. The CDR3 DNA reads TGTGCCAGCAGTTACCGGGAAGAAGCTTTCTTT. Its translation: CASSYREEAFF.

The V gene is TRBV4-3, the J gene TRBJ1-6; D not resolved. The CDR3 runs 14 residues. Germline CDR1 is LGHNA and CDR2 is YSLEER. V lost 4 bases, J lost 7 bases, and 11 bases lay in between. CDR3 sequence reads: CASSRRGSNSPLHF. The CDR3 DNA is TGCGCCAGCAGCCGCCGGGGTTCAAATTCACCCCTCCACTTT.

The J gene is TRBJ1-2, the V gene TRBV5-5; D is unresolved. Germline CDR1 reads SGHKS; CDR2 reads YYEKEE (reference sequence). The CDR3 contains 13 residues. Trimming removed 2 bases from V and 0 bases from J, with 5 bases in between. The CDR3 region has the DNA TGTGCCAGCAGCTTTCGAGCTAACTATGGCTACACCTTC. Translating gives CASSFRANYGYTF.

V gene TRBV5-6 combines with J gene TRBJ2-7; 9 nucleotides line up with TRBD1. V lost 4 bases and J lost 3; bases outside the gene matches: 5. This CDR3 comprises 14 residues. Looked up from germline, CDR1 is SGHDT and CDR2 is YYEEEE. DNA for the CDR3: TGTGCCAGCAGCCCCGGGACAGGGTACTACGAGCAGTACTTC. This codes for CASSPGTGYYEQYF.

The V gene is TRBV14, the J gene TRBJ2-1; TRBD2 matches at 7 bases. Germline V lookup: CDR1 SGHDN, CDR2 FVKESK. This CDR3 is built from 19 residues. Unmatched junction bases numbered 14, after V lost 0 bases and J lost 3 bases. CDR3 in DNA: TGTGCCAGCAGCCAAGATTGGACGGAGGGAGGGCCTTACTACAATGAGCAGTTCTTC. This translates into CASSQDWTEGGPYYNEQFF. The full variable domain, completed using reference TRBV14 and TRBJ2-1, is EAGVTQFPSHSVIEKGQTVTLRCDPISGHDNLYWYRRVMGKEIKFLLHFVKESKQDESGMPNNRFLAERTGGTYSTLKVQPAELEDSGVYFCASSQDWTEGGPYYNEQFFGPGTRLTVL.

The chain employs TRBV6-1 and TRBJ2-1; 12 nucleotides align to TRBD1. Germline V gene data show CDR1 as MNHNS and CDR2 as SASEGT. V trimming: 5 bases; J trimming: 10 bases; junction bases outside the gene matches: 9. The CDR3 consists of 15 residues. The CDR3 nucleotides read TGTGCCAGCAGTCTTCGGGACAGGGGGCTTTGGGAGCAGTTCTTC. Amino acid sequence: CASSLRDRGLWEQFF.

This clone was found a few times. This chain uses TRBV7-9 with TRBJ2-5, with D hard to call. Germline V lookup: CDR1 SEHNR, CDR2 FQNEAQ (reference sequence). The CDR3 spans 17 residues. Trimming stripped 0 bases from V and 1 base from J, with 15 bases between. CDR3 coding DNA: TGTGCCAGCAGCTTAGCCGGCAGTCAGTTCTCCCAAGAGACCCAGTACTTC. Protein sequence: CASSLAGSQFSQETQYF.

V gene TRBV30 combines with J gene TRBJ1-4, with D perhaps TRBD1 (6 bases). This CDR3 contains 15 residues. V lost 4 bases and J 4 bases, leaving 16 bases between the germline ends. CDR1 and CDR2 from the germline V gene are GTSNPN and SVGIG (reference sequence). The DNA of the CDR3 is TGTGCCTGGACTTTGGGGACATTGGGTAATGAAAAACTGTTTTTT. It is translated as CAWTLGTLGNEKLFF.

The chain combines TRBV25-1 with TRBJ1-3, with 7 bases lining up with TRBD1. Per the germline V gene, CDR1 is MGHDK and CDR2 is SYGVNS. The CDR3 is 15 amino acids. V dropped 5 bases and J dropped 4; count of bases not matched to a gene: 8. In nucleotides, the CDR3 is TGTGCCAGCAGTCCCCCCCAGGGGGTCGGAAACACCATATATTTT. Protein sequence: CASSPPQGVGNTIYF.

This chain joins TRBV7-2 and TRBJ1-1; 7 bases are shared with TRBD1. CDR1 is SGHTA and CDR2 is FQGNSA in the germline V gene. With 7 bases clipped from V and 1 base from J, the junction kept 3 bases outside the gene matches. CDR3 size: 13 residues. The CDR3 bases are TGTGCCAGCACCAGGACAGGGAACACTGAAGCTTTCTTT. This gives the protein CASTRTGNTEAFF.

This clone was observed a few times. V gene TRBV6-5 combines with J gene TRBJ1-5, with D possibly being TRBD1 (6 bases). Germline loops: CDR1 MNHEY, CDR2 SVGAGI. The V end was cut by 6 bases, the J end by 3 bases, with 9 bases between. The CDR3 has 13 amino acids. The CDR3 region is CASRSGANQPQHF. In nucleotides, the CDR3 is TGTGCCAGCAGATCAGGGGCCAATCAGCCCCAGCATTTT.

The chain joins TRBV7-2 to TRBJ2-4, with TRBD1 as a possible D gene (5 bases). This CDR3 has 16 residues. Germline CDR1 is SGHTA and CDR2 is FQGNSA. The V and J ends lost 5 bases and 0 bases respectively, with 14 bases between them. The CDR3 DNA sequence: TGTGCCAGCAGCCCCAGGGCAGGCCTAGCCAAAAACATTCAGTACTTC. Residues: CASSPRAGLAKNIQYF.

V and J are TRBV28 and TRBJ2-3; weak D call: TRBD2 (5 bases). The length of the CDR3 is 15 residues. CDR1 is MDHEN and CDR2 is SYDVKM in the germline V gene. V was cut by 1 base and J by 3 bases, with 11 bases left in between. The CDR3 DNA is TGTGCCAGCAGTTTATCCCCTAGCCTGACAGATACGCAGTATTTT. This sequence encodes CASSLSPSLTDTQYF.

CDR3 region: CASSRSGQETQYF. The CDR3, as DNA: TGTGCCAGCAGTCGGAGCGGCCAAGAGACCCAGTACTTC. The chain joins TRBV5-6 to TRBJ2-5, with D perhaps TRBD2 (5 bases). This CDR3 is 13 amino acids long. Trimming pared 5 bases from V and 1 base from J, leaving 9 bases between. The V gene's germline CDR1 is SGHDT and CDR2 YYEEEE.